This TCR beta chain stems from a study of PD-1 blockade in mismatch repair-deficient tumors. In the study overall: Patients had fewer than 15 mismatch repair-deficient cancer types and were previously treated and progressing. Study results and caveats: Tumor-resident clones, often absent from pretreatment blood, expanded after pembrolizumab and then contracted.

On this clone: As yet, its antigen is unknown.

The CDR3 loop spans 12 amino acids. V lost 5 bases and J 2 bases, leaving 6 bases between the germline ends. The germline CDR1 and CDR2 sequences are LNHDA and SQIVND (reference sequence). Assay used: immunoSEQ multiplex PCR; TCRdb lists only in-frame clones, some missing. The sample holds about 68,000 clones, around four fifths seen once. The sequence was obtained from an adult with mismatch repair-deficient cancer. The chain combines TRBV19 with TRBJ1-2, with D unresolved. The specimen was peripheral blood, collected 2 weeks after starting pembrolizumab. The CDR3 loop is CASSPRNYGYTF. In nucleotides, the CDR3 is TGTGCCAGTAGTCCCAGGAACTATGGCTACACCTTC.